This TCR beta chain was found in a study of regulatory T cells in long-lasting Graves disease. This clonotype was detected many times. Its antigen remains unknown. Study findings and constraints: Persistent disease was associated with favored TRBV28 usage and with favored use of TRBJ1-2 and TRBJ2-5.

Sequencing libraries for TCR beta were prepared with iRepertoire HTBI primers and Arm-PCR of CDR3 regions. Per the original data handling: Identification yielded about 66 TRBV and under 15 TRBJ segments across samples. MiXCR, applied by TCRdb to the multiplex PCR reads, yields one record per CDR3 protein. What appears here as the V and J calls and clone size reflects TCRdb's work, not the paper's. The repertoire holds approximately 400,000 distinct CDR3 sequences, with 23% as singletons. This sample's time point: persistent/refractory GD, antithyroid drugs over 5 years with positive TRAb. The authors made the TCR library using RNA they extracted from PBMCs. V lost 3 bases, J lost 5 bases, and 17 bases lay in between. In germline, CDR1 is SNHLY, CDR2 FYNNEI. The CDR3 extends over 16 amino acids.

The V gene is TRBV2, the J gene TRBJ1-5; possibly TRBD1 for D (5 bases). This TCR derives from a woman aged 35 to 49 with Graves disease. The sequencing here drew on peripheral blood mononuclear cells (PBMCs), taken when the disease was refractory, from a patient treated with antithyroid drugs. The CDR3 DNA is TGTGCCAGCAGTGATAAGGCAGGATGGGACCATCAGCCCCAGCATTTT. It codes for CASSDKAGWDHQPQHF. Variable domain in full (rest from reference TRBV2 and TRBJ1-5): EPEVTQTPSHQVTQMGQEVILRCVPISNHLYFYWYRQILGQKVEFLVSFYNNEISEKSEIFDDQFSVERPDGSNFTLKIRSTKLEDSAMYFCASSDKAGWDHQPQHFGDGTRLSIL.